The rows below give T cell receptor beta chains drawn from one sample of a study of cytomegalovirus exposure and HLA in healthy donors. Assay: immunoSEQ multiplex PCR; the TCRdb copy retains only in-frame clones and omits some. The data show under 200,000 clones, just over 75% seen once. The sample taken for sequencing was PBMCs. These receptors all come from a woman aged 25 to 39 in good health and CMV-seropositive. Both conserved end residues are part of each CDR3. Each record gives: CDR3 length, V gene, CDR3 protein.

12 TRBV7-2 CASSLMRETQYF
11 TRBV2 CASRYVGEQFF
16 TRBV9 CASSVGTFLNTGELFF
13 TRBV10-3 CAIRDSGNQPQHF
18 TRBV5-1 CASSPDVRTSSGANVLTF
16 TRBV11-3 CASSPEGSGTQNEQYF
14 TRBV2 CASRRRSENTEAFF
15 TRBV9 CASSVVGQGSTEAFF
15 TRBV10-1 CASSRSGGAEHEQFF
13 TRBV29-1 CSVEGSRGETQYF
15 TRBV2 CASSEGRGGEYGYTF
15 TRBV27 CASSLRGLGTGELFF
17 TRBV30 CAWKSPWEGTSNQPQHF
14 TRBV19 CASSIGTGLYEQYF
13 TRBV28 CASTGSGRETQYF
15 TRBV30 CAWSVWALQDTEAFF
15 TRBV6-1 CASSVSGTGAYEQYF
16 TRBV19 CASSIPGGRANYGYTF